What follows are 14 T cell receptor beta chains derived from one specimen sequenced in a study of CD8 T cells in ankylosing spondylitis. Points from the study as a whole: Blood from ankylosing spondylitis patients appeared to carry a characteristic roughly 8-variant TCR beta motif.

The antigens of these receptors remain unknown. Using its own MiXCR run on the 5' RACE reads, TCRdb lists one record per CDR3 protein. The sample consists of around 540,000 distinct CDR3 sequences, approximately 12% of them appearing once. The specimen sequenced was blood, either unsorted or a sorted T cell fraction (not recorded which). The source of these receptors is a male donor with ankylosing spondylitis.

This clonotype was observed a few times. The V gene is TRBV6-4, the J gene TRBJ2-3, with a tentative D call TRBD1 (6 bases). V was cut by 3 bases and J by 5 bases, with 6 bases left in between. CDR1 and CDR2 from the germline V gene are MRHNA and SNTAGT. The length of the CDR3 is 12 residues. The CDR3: CASSEQGDTQYF. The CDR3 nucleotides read TGTGCCAGCAGTGAACAGGGAGATACGCAGTATTTT.

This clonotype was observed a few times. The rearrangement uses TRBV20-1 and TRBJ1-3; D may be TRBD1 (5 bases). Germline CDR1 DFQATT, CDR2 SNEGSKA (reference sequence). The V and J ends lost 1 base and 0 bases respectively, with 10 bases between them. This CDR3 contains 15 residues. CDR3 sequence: CSARAHGTSGNTIYF. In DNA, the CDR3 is TGCAGTGCTAGAGCCCACGGGACCTCTGGAAACACCATATATTTT.

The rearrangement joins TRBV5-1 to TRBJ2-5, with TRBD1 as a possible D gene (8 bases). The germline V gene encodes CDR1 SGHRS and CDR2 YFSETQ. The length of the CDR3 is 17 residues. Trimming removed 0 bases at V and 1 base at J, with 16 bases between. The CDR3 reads CASSLGQGRGIQETQYF. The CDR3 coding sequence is TGCGCCAGCAGCTTGGGACAGGGGAGGGGAATCCAAGAGACCCAGTACTTC.

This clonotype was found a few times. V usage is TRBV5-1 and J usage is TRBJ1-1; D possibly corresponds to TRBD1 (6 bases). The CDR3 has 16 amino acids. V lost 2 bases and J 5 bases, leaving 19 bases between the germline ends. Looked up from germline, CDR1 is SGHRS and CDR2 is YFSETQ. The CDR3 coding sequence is TGCGCCAGCAGCTTAATTTTAACAGGGTCGGGTACTGAAGCTTTCTTT. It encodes CASSLILTGSGTEAFF.

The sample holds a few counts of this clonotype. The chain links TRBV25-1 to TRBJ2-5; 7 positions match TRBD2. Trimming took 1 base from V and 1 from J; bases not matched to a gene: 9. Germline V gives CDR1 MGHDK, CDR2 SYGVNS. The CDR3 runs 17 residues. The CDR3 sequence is CASSELRVAGSQETQYF. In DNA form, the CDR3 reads TGTGCCAGCAGTGAATTGAGAGTAGCGGGCTCCCAAGAGACCCAGTACTTC.

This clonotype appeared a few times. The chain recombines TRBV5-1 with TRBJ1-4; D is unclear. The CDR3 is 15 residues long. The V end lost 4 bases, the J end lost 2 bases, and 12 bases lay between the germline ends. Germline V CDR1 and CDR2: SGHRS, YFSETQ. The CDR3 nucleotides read TGCGCCAGCAGCAAGGACCTTGGGACTAATGAAAAACTGTTTTTT. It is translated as CASSKDLGTNEKLFF.

The CDR3 DNA is TGTGCCAGCAGACCTGGCCAGGGGGCTTACAACGAGCAGTACTTC. This codes for CASRPGQGAYNEQYF. V gene TRBV2 combines with J gene TRBJ2-7; 8 bases are shared with TRBD1. V shed 6 bases and J 5 bases; nucleotides not matched to a gene: 12. The germline gives CDR1 SNHLY, CDR2 FYNNEI. The CDR3 has 15 residues.

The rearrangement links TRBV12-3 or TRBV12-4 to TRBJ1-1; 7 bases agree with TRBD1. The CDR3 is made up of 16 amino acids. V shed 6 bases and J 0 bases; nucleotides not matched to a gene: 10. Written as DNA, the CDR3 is TGTGCCAGCAGCCGGAGACAGGGACCGGTGAACACTGAAGCTTTCTTT. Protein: CASSRRQGPVNTEAFF.

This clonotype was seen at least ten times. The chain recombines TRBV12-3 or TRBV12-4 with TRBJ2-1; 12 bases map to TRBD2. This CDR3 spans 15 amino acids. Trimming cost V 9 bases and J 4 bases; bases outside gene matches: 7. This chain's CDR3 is CASQKTSGGYNEQFF. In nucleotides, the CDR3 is TGTGCCAGTCAAAAGACTAGCGGGGGATACAATGAGCAGTTCTTC.

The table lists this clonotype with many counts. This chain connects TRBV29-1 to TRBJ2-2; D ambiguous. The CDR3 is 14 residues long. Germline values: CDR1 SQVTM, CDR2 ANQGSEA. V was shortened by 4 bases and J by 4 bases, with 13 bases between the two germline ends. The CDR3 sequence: CSVVLQYGTGELFF. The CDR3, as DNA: TGCAGCGTTGTCCTACAGTATGGCACCGGGGAGCTGTTTTTT.

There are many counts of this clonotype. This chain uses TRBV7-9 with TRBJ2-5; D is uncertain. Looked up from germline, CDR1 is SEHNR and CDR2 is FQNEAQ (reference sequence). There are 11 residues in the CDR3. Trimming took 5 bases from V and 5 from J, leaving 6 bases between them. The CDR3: CASSGRETQYF. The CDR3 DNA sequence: TGTGCCAGCAGCGGAAGGGAGACCCAGTACTTC.

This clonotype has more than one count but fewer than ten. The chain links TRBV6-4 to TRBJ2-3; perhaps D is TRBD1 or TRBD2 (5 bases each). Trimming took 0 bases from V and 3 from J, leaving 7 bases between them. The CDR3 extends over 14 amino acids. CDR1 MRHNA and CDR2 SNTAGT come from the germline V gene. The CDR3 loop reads CASSDSEGTDTQYF. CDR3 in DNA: TGTGCCAGCAGTGACTCAGAGGGGACAGATACGCAGTATTTT.

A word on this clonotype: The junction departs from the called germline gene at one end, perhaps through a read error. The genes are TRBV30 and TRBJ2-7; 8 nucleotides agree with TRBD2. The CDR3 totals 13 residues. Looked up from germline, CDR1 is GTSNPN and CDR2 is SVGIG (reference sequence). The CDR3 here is CAWSVRSSGLENF. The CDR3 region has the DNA TGTGCCTGGAGTGTACGTAGCTCGGGACTAGAAAACTTC.

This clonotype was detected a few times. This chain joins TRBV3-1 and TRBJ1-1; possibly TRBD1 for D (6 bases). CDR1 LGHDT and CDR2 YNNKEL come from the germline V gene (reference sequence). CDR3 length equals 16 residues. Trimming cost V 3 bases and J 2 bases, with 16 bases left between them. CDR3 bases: TGTGCCAGCAGCCAGGGGGTAGGGGGGTCAAACACTGAAGCTTTCTTT. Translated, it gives CASSQGVGGSNTEAFF.